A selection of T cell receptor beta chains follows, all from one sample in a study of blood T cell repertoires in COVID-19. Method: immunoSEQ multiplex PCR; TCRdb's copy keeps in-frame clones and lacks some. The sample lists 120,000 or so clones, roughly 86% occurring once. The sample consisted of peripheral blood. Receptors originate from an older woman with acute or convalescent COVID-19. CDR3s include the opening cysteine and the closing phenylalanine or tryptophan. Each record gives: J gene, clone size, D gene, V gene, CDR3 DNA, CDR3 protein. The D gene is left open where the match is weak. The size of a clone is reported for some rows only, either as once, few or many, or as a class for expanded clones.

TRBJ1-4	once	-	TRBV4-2	TGTGCCAGCAGCCAAACAGGGAGTATAACTAATGAAAAACTGTTTTTT	CASSQTGSITNEKLFF
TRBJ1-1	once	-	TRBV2	TGTGCCAGCAGTGACCCAAACACTGAAGCTTTCTTT	CASSDPNTEAFF
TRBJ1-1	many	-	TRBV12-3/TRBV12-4	TGTGCCAGCACCTCCGACGGGTCACGGGCTTTCTTT	CASTSDGSRAFF
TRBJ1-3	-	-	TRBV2	TGTGCCAGCAGCCGACAGGTGCTCCACTCTGGAAACACCATATATTTT	CASSRQVLHSGNTIYF
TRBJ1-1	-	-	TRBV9	TGTGCCAGCAGCCCCCGCCAGGGAAGGAACACTGAAGCTTTCTTT	CASSPRQGRNTEAFF
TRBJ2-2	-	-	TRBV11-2	TGTGCCAGCAGCCTCGGGACTCCGAACACCGGGGAGCTGTTTTTT	CASSLGTPNTGELFF
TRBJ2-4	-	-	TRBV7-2	TGTGCCAGCAGCTTCATGTCTGAACTACTGAAAAACATTCAGTACTTC	CASSFMSELLKNIQYF
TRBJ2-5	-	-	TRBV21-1	TGTGCCAGCAGCAAAGTGTCCGGACTAGCGGGAGGTTCCCCTCGGGAGACCCAGTACTTC	CASSKVSGLAGGSPRETQYF
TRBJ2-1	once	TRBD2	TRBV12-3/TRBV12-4	TGTGCCAGCAGCCAAAGCGGGGCTGCGTTCTTC	CASSQSGAAFF
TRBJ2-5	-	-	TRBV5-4	TGTGCCAGCAGCACCACAGGATTTCTGGAGACCCAGTACTTC	CASSTTGFLETQYF
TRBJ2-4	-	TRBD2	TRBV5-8	TGTGCCAGCAGCTTAGTAGCGGGAAACATTCAGTACTTC	CASSLVAGNIQYF
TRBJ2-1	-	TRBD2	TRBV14	TGTGCCAGCAGCCAATACAGCGGGAGCTCCTACAATGAGCAGTTCTTC	CASSQYSGSSYNEQFF
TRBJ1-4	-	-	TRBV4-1	TGCGCCAGCAGCTCTACCGGGACTAATGAAAAACTGTTTTTT	CASSSTGTNEKLFF
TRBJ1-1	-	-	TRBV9	TGTGCCAGCAGCGCCTCGACACGGACTGAAGCTTTCTTT	CASSASTRTEAFF
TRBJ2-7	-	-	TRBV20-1	TGCAGTGCTAGTAAGAATGCAGTGGCCCACGAGCAGTACTTC	CSASKNAVAHEQYF
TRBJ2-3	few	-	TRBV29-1	TGCAGCGTTGCTCCGGGGGATACGCAGTATTTT	CSVAPGDTQYF
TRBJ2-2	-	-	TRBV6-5	TGTGCCAGCTCCCTAGCGAGCACGAACACCGGGGAGCTGTTTTTT	CASSLASTNTGELFF
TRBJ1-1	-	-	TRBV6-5	TGTGCCAGCAGTTACAATCCCAGGAACACTGAAGCTTTCTTT	CASSYNPRNTEAFF
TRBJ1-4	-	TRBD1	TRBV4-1	TGCGCCAGCAGCCAAGATCGACAGGGCGGCGCAAAACTGTTTTTT	CASSQDRQGGAKLFF
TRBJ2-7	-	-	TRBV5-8	TGTGCCAGCAGGGGGAGAGGGCGTTCCTACGAGCAGTACTTC	CASRGRGRSYEQYF
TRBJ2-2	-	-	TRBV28	TGTGCCAGCAGTTTGCTCAAGCGGCCAATCCGGGAGCTGTTTTTT	CASSLLKRPIRELFF
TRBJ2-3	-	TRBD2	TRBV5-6	TGTGCCAGCGGGACTAGCGGGAGGGCCCTAGATACGCAGTATTTT	CASGTSGRALDTQYF
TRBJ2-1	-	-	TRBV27	TGTGCCAGCAGTTTTTCGCGGGTCTTCGATGAGCAGTTCTTC	CASSFSRVFDEQFF
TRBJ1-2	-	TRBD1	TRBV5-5	TGTGCCAGCAGCTTGGGACAGGGGGCAGGTGGCTACACCTTC	CASSLGQGAGGYTF
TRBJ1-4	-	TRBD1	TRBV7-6	TGTGCCAGCAGCTTATCAGGGGGCACTAATGAAAAACTGTTTTTT	CASSLSGGTNEKLFF
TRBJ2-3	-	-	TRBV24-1	TGTGCCACCAGTGATTTGTCGAAGGGGGGCACAGATACGCAGTATTTT	CATSDLSKGGTDTQYF
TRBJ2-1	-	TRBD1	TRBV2	TGTGCCAGCAGTGGAGACAGGGGGTTAGGGGATGAGCAGTTCTTC	CASSGDRGLGDEQFF
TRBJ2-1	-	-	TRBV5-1	TGCGCCAGCAGCTTACAGAGATCGAATGAGCAGTTCTTC	CASSLQRSNEQFF
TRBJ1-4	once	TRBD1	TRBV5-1	TGCGCCAGCAGCAAGACAGGGGGGTATGAAAAACTGTTTTTT	CASSKTGGYEKLFF
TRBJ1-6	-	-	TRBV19	TGTGCCAGTAGAAGGGGACAACCCGATTCACCCCTCCACTTT	CASRRGQPDSPLHF
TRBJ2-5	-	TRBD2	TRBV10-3	TGTGCCATCAGGAGCGGGATGCAAGAGACCCAGTACTTC	CAIRSGMQETQYF
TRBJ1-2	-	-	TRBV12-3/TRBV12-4	TGTGCCAGCAGCCGGGGTAATTATGGCTACACCTTC	CASSRGNYGYTF
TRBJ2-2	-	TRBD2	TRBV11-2	TGTGCCAGCAGCTTCATACTAGCGGGTTACACCGGGGAGCTGTTTTTT	CASSFILAGYTGELFF
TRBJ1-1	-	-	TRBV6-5	TGTGCCAGCAGTTACTCCCTTGGACAGATCACTGAAGCTTTCTTT	CASSYSLGQITEAFF
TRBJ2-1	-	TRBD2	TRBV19	TGTGCCAGTAGTAGCTACCTAGCGGGAGCCCTGGGATATGAGCAGTTCTTC	CASSSYLAGALGYEQFF
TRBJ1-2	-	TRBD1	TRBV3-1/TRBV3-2	TGTGCCAGCAGCCAGACTGTGACAGGGACTAACTATGGCTACACCTTC	CASSQTVTGTNYGYTF
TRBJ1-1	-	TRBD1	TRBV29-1	TGCAGCGTACGGACAGGGAACACTGAAGCTTTCTTT	CSVRTGNTEAFF
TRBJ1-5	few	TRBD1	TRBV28	TGTGCCAGCAGATCAGCGACAGGGGCGTATAGCAATCAGCCCCAGCATTTT	CASRSATGAYSNQPQHF
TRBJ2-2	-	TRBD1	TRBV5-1	TGCGCCAGCAGCTCAGCAGGGGGAAGGAACACCGGGGAGCTGTTTTTT	CASSSAGGRNTGELFF
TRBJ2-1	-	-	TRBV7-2	TGTGCCAGCAGCTCCTCCCCCCTAGGAAATGAGCAGTTCTTC	CASSSSPLGNEQFF
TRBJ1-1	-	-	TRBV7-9	TGTGCCAGCAGCTTCGTTAACACTGAAGCTTTCTTT	CASSFVNTEAFF
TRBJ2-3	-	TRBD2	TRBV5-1	TGCGCCAGCAGCTTGTCGTTAACGGGAGGGAGGGATACGCAGTATTTT	CASSLSLTGGRDTQYF
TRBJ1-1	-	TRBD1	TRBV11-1	TGTGCCAGCACCCGAGACAGGGTGAACACTGAAGCTTTCTTT	CASTRDRVNTEAFF
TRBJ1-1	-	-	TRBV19	TGTGCCATTGAAGGAGGCACTGAAGCTTTCTTT	CAIEGGTEAFF
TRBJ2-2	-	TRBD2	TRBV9	TGTGCCAGCAGCGTTTCGCCGGGAGGGTTGAACACCGGGGAGCTGTTTTTT	CASSVSPGGLNTGELFF
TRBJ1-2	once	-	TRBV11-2	TGTGCCAGCAGCCCTACCACGCCCTATGGCTACACCTTC	CASSPTTPYGYTF
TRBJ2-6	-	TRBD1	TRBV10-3	TGTGCCATCAGTCAAACCGGGACAGGAAGCTCTGGGGCCAACGTCCTGACTTTC	CAISQTGTGSSGANVLTF
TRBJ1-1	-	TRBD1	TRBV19	TGTGCCAGTAAAACAGCACAGGGGAGAGACACTGAAGCTTTCTTT	CASKTAQGRDTEAFF
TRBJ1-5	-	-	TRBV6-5	TGTGCCAGCACTGGGGCGGCTCAGCCCCAGCATTTT	CASTGAAQPQHF